These 23 T cell receptor beta chains were all obtained from the same sample, sequenced in a study of identical twins. TCRdb processed the 5' RACE reads anew with MiXCR; each CDR3 protein has one entry. The table lists about 430,000 distinct CDR3 sequences, approximately 18% of them singletons, with 9% to 15% in the top ten. Sequenced input: naive T cells sorted from blood. These receptor sequences come from a man between 50 and 59 years old in good health.

This clonotype was detected a few times. This chain uses TRBV5-4 with TRBJ2-5; D remains unclear. The germline V gene encodes CDR1 SGHNT and CDR2 YYREEE (reference sequence). Trimming removed 4 bases at V and 0 bases at J, with 7 bases between. This CDR3 contains 13 residues. CDR3 in amino acids: CASSNPYQETQYF. As DNA, the CDR3 is TGTGCCAGCAGCAATCCCTACCAAGAGACCCAGTACTTC.

The rearrangement links TRBV20-1 to TRBJ2-5, with no clear D. This CDR3 spans 12 amino acids. CDR1 and CDR2 from the germline V gene are DFQATT and SNEGSKA (reference sequence). V lost 7 bases and J lost 2, with 11 bases in between. CDR3 sequence: CSVKYAQETQYF. The CDR3 nucleotides are TGCAGTGTCAAATATGCTCAAGAGACCCAGTACTTC.

V usage is TRBV3-1 and J usage is TRBJ2-3; TRBD2 aligns across 7 bases. V shed 2 bases, J shed 14 bases, and the junction held 10 bases outside the gene matches. This CDR3 has 13 residues. Germline CDR1 reads LGHDT; CDR2 reads YNNKEL (reference sequence). DNA for the CDR3: TGTGCCAGCAGCCAACCTATAGCGGGTGGAATGTATTTT. Translating it yields CASSQPIAGGMYF.

This clonotype was seen repeatedly, ten times or more. The J gene is TRBJ1-2, the V gene TRBV14, with D possibly being TRBD1 (5 bases). The CDR3 contains 13 residues. Trimming shortened V by 4 bases and J by 4 bases, and 10 bases separated the two germline ends. Germline assignment: CDR1 SGHDN and CDR2 FVKESK. CDR3 residues: CASSLGTFYGYTF. CDR3 DNA sequence: TGTGCCAGCAGCCTCGGGACGTTCTATGGCTACACCTTC. Together with reference TRBV14 and TRBJ1-2, the CDR3 gives the full variable domain: EAGVTQFPSHSVIEKGQTVTLRCDPISGHDNLYWYRRVMGKEIKFLLHFVKESKQDESGMPNNRFLAERTGGTYSTLKVQPAELEDSGVYFCASSLGTFYGYTFGSGTRLTVV.

The chain couples TRBV15 to TRBJ2-3; 14 bases line up with TRBD2. V lost 6 bases and J lost 3; bases outside the gene matches: 5. The CDR3 runs to 16 residues. Germline assignment: CDR1 LNHNV and CDR2 YYDKDF (reference sequence). In DNA, the CDR3 is TGTGCCACCAGGGGACTAGCGGGGGCCTTTACAGATACGCAGTATTTT. Amino acid sequence: CATRGLAGAFTDTQYF.

This clonotype was seen a handful of times. The chain employs TRBV15 and TRBJ1-2; D ambiguous. This CDR3 has 12 residues. With 0 bases removed from V and 8 bases from J, the gap between germline ends came to 7 bases. The germline V gene has CDR1 LNHNV and CDR2 YYDKDF (reference sequence). In DNA, the CDR3 is TGTGCCACCAGCAGAGATTCTGGGGGCTACACCTTC. Its protein is CATSRDSGGYTF.

Points on this clonotype: Just one base apart from a much larger clone, this may be a read error. The rearrangement links TRBV29-1 to TRBJ1-1; 7 positions agree with TRBD1. CDR3 size: 15 residues. CDR1 and CDR2 (germline): SQVTM, ANQGSEA. CDR3: CRVGATGVMNTEAFF. CDR3 sequence (DNA): TGCCGCGTTGGGGCCACAGGGGTCATGAACACTGAAGCTTTCTTT.

A few counts support this clonotype. J is TRBJ2-7 and V is TRBV5-1; the match to TRBD1 covers 9 bases. The CDR3 totals 15 residues. Per the germline V gene, CDR1 is SGHRS and CDR2 is YFSETQ. Trimming removed 3 bases from V and 5 bases from J; junction bases left unmatched: 9. The CDR3 reads CASSWGDRVVHEQYF. The CDR3 nucleotides read TGCGCCAGCAGCTGGGGGGACAGGGTCGTCCACGAGCAGTACTTC.

This clonotype was found many times. The gene calls are TRBV12-3 or TRBV12-4 and TRBJ2-2; 9 nucleotides agree with TRBD1. The CDR3 totals 17 residues. The V and J ends lost 6 bases and 0 bases, in that order; junction bases with no gene match: 8. The CDR3 DNA is TGTGCCAGCAGGCACAACAGGGGGCCGACGAACACCGGGGAGCTGTTTTTT. Its protein is CASRHNRGPTNTGELFF.

In its sample, this clonotype was seen many times. This chain connects TRBV12-3 or TRBV12-4 to TRBJ2-1, with D tentatively TRBD2 (6 bases). The germline V and J ends were trimmed by 4 bases and 10 bases, with 17 bases remaining between them. This CDR3 region has 14 residues. The CDR3 coding sequence is TGTGCCAGCAGTTGGGACTTGGCATCTACGGAGCAGTTCTTC. This gives the protein CASSWDLASTEQFF.

This clonotype was seen more than once but under ten times. The rearrangement joins TRBV29-1 to TRBJ1-4; weak D call: TRBD1 (5 bases). Trimming shortened V by 7 bases and J by 2 bases, and 14 bases separated the two germline ends. Germline lookup yields CDR1 SQVTM and CDR2 ANQGSEA. CDR3 length equals 14 residues. The CDR3 loop reads CSAQDFATNEKLFF. The CDR3 region has the DNA TGCAGCGCACAGGATTTTGCCACTAATGAAAAACTGTTTTTT.

This clonotype was seen at least ten times. The chain couples TRBV5-5 to TRBJ2-1; 12 bases line up with TRBD2. Per germline, CDR1 SGHKS and CDR2 YYEKEE (reference sequence). After removal of 3 bases from V and 14 bases from J, the junction contained 15 bases not matched to a gene. The CDR3 loop spans 16 amino acids. CDR3 residues: CASSSGVRLAGAVEFF. DNA for the CDR3: TGTGCCAGCAGCTCTGGCGTGAGACTAGCGGGAGCTGTGGAGTTCTTC. Full variable domain (outside the CDR3, taken from reference TRBV5-5 and TRBJ2-1): DAGVTQSPTHLIKTRGQQVTLRCSPISGHKSVSWYQQVLGQGPQFIFQYYEKEERGRGNFPDRFSARQFPNYSSELNVNALLLGDSALYLCASSSGVRLAGAVEFFGPGTRLTVL.

This clonotype was detected only once. The junction departs from germline at one end; a sequencing error may be responsible. The CDR3 region has the DNA TGCGCCAGCAGCTCGGTTTTGGGGGTACCCACAGATACGCCGTATTTT. Its protein is CASSSVLGVPTDTPYF. The chain employs TRBV5-1 and TRBJ2-3; tentatively, D is TRBD1 or TRBD2 (5 bases each). The CDR3 sequence is 16 residues long. Germline V lookup: CDR1 SGHRS, CDR2 YFSETQ.

This clonotype has a handful of counts. As DNA, the CDR3 is TGTGCCAGCTCCCGACAGGATTTCTACGAGCAGTACTTC. The encoded protein is CASSRQDFYEQYF. V and J are TRBV18 and TRBJ2-7; D possibly corresponds to TRBD1 (6 bases). This CDR3 is 13 amino acids long. CDR1 and CDR2 from the germline V gene are KGHSH and LQKENI. Trimming removed 6 bases at V and 3 bases at J, with 12 bases between.

This clonotype was seen at least ten times. The chain combines TRBV7-2 with TRBJ1-5; D call uncertain. The CDR3 extends over 14 amino acids. Germline assignment: CDR1 SGHTA and CDR2 FQGNSA. V lost 4 bases, J lost 7 bases, and 14 bases lay in between. The CDR3 protein is CASSSWGPEQPQHF. As DNA, the CDR3 is TGTGCCAGCAGCTCATGGGGTCCAGAACAGCCCCAGCATTTT.

The rearrangement joins TRBV10-3 to TRBJ2-1, with a possible D match to TRBD2 (6 bases). Trimming removed 3 bases from V and 1 base from J, with 10 bases in between. Per the germline V gene, CDR1 is ENHRY and CDR2 is SYGVKD. The CDR3 is 15 amino acids. The CDR3 nucleotides read TGTGCCATCAGTGATTCTCGGGAGTCCTACAATGAGCAGTTCTTC. Its translation is CAISDSRESYNEQFF.

The chain uses TRBV11-2 and TRBJ2-3, with 13 positions matching TRBD2. Germline-derived CDR1 and CDR2 are SGHAT and FQNNGV. This CDR3 comprises 19 residues. V was pared by 1 base and J by 1 base, with 8 bases of the junction left unmatched. The CDR3 spells CASSLGLTSGGVRTDTQYF. The CDR3 coding sequence is TGTGCCAGCAGCTTAGGCCTAACTAGCGGGGGGGTTCGCACAGATACGCAGTATTTT.

This clonotype came up many times. V is TRBV20-1 and J is TRBJ2-1, with a possible D match to TRBD2 (6 bases). The CDR3 is 11 residues long. Germline V gene data show CDR1 as DFQATT and CDR2 as SNEGSKA (reference sequence). Trimming shortened V by 5 bases and J by 8 bases, and 10 bases separated the two germline ends. The CDR3 sequence is CSADKRDEQFF. The CDR3 DNA is TGCAGTGCTGACAAGCGGGATGAGCAGTTCTTC.

This clonotype was counted ten times or more. The chain couples TRBV20-1 to TRBJ2-7; no reliable D call. Trimming took off 0 bases at V and 3 bases at J, with 0 bases between the two ends. Germline lookup yields CDR1 DFQATT and CDR2 SNEGSKA (reference sequence). The CDR3 extends over 10 amino acids. CDR3 region: CSARDYEQYF. Written as DNA, the CDR3 is TGCAGTGCTAGAGACTACGAGCAGTACTTC.

The gene calls are TRBV4-3 and TRBJ2-1; the match to TRBD2 covers 7 bases. Germline V gene sequence: CDR1 LGHNA, CDR2 YSLEER. Trimming at V came to 0 bases and at J to 6 bases, leaving 8 bases not matched to a gene. The CDR3 contains 16 residues. Here the CDR3 DNA reads TGCGCCAGCAGCCAAGAGTGGGGGAGGGCCTCCAATGAGCAGTTCTTC. Translating it yields CASSQEWGRASNEQFF.

Ten or more counts support this clonotype. The chain links TRBV5-1 to TRBJ2-7; D not resolved. Germline CDR1 is SGHRS and CDR2 is YFSETQ. V lost 0 bases and J lost 2, with 6 bases in between. The CDR3 runs to 13 residues. CDR3 protein: CASSLGHPYEQYF. Here the CDR3 DNA reads TGCGCCAGCAGCTTGGGACACCCCTACGAGCAGTACTTC.

J is TRBJ2-5 and V is TRBV7-6; 7 bases are a match to TRBD1. Germline CDR1 and CDR2: SGHVS and FNYEAQ. The CDR3 is made up of 15 amino acids. J lost 5 bases, V lost 5 bases, and 11 bases had no gene match. This chain's CDR3 is CASSALTGRGETQYF. CDR3 in DNA: TGTGCCAGCAGCGCCCTGACAGGGCGAGGGGAGACCCAGTACTTC.

This clonotype was seen more than once but under ten times. V usage is TRBV20-1 and J usage is TRBJ1-2; TRBD1 matches at 8 bases. Germline V gene lookup returns CDR1 DFQATT and CDR2 SNEGSKA (reference sequence). J was trimmed by 4 bases and V by 0 bases; bases with no gene match: 13. This CDR3 spans 17 amino acids. DNA for the CDR3: TGCAGTGCTAGAGATCCGACCGGACAGGGTGAAACCTATGGCTACACCTTC. This encodes CSARDPTGQGETYGYTF.